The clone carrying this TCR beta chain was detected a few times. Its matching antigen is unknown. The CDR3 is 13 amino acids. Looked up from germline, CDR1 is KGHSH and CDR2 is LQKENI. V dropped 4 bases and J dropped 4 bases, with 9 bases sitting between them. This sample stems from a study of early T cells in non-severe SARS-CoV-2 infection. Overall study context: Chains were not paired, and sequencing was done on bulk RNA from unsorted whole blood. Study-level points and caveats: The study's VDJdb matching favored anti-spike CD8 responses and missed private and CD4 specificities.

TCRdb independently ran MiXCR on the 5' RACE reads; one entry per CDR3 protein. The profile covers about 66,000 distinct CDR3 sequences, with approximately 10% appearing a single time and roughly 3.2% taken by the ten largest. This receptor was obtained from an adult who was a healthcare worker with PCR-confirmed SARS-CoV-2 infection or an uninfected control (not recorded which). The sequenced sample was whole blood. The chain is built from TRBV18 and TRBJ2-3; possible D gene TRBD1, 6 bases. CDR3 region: CASSLGQSDTQYF. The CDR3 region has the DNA TGTGCCAGCTCACTCGGACAGTCAGATACGCAGTATTTT.